This note documents a single TCR beta chain sequence. This entry is derived from a study of T cell responses to AZD1222 COVID-19 vaccine. TCRdb's table, derived via immunoSEQ multiplex PCR, lists solely in-frame clones and lacks some. The sample contains roughly 110,000 clones, about nine tenths of which appear only once. V lost 1 base and J lost 6, with 18 bases in between. CDR1 and CDR2 (germline): MGHRA, YSYEKL. The CDR3 has 17 amino acids. This TCR came from an adult in good health. The source material was peripheral blood, sampled on day 0 of AZD1222 vaccination. This rearrangement joins TRBV4-1 to TRBJ2-2; D perhaps matches TRBD2 (6 bases). CDR3 bases: TGCGCCAGCAGCCAAGTACTAGCTGCTATAGGTTCCGGGGAGCTGTTTTTT. It codes for CASSQVLAAIGSGELFF.